These T cell receptor beta chains were read from a single sample in a study of blood T cell repertoires in COVID-19. Measured with immunoSEQ multiplex PCR; TCRdb has only the in-frame clones, and not every one. The data contain approximately 150,000 clones, about 90% of them singletons. The specimen was peripheral blood. The receptors were sampled from a woman in her 70s with acute or convalescent COVID-19. Each CDR3 is given with its conserved first and last residue. A D gene is named only where the DNA matches it firmly. Part of the rows lack a size; the others show once, few, many or a class for expanded clones.

cdr3_nt cdr3_aa d_call clone_size v_call cdr3_length j_call
TGTGCCAGCACCGAACAGGGGTTCACTGAAGCTTTCTTT CASTEQGFTEAFF TRBD1 . TRBV7-8 13 TRBJ1-1
TGTGCCAGCAGCTTGGGCGTATACACTGAAGCTTTCTTT CASSLGVYTEAFF . . TRBV7-6 13 TRBJ1-1
TGTGCCAGCAGTTACTCGCCCGGGGTTGGGGGAAACACCATATATTTT CASSYSPGVGGNTIYF . . TRBV6-6 16 TRBJ1-3
TGCAGCGTTGAAGCGGGGAATTTGGCCTCCTACAATGAGCAGTTCTTC CSVEAGNLASYNEQFF . . TRBV29-1 16 TRBJ2-1
TGTGCCAGCAGCTTAGGGAGGGATTACGAGCAGTACTTC CASSLGRDYEQYF . . TRBV7-2 13 TRBJ2-7
TGTGCCAGCAGTTACTCGTCCGGGAGGGCCAGCACAGATACGCAGTATTTT CASSYSSGRASTDTQYF TRBD2 once TRBV6-2/TRBV6-3 17 TRBJ2-3
TGTGCCAGCAGAGGGACTAGCGGGAGGTCGGGGGAGACCCAGTACTTC CASRGTSGRSGETQYF TRBD2 . TRBV2 16 TRBJ2-5
TGCGCCAGCAGCTTGGGGCAGCGGAACACTGAAGCTTTCTTT CASSLGQRNTEAFF . . TRBV5-1 14 TRBJ1-1
TGTGCCAGCAGCGCGACTAGTTTAAATGAGCAGTTCTTC CASSATSLNEQFF . . TRBV7-2 13 TRBJ2-1
TGTGCCAGCAGCTCCACCGGGACAGGGGGCTTTGGGGCCAACGTCCTGACTTTC CASSSTGTGGFGANVLTF TRBD1 . TRBV9 18 TRBJ2-6
TGTGCCTGGGCCCGGGACAGTAATTCACCCCTCCACTTT CAWARDSNSPLHF TRBD1 few TRBV30 13 TRBJ1-6
TGTGCCAGCAGCCACGGAGGGAACCAGCCCCAGCATTTT CASSHGGNQPQHF . . TRBV4-2 13 TRBJ1-5
TGTGCCAGCAGCCAAGTAGCGCACTCCTACGAGCAGTACTTC CASSQVAHSYEQYF . . TRBV3-1/TRBV3-2 14 TRBJ2-7
TGTGCCAGCAGTTCCCCGACAGGGGGACGTTTTGACTATGGCTACACCTTC CASSSPTGGRFDYGYTF TRBD1 . TRBV28 17 TRBJ1-2
TGTGCCAGCAGCTCGCATCATACTAGCGGGAGCTCCTACAATGAGCAGTTCTTC CASSSHHTSGSSYNEQFF TRBD2 . TRBV3-1/TRBV3-2 18 TRBJ2-1
TGTGCCAGCAGTGTCAGGGACAGGGAAAAACTGTTTTTT CASSVRDREKLFF TRBD1 . TRBV25-1 13 TRBJ1-4
TGTGCCAGCAGTTACTCGGGGGACAGTTATGGTTCCGAGCAGTACTTC CASSYSGDSYGSEQYF TRBD1 . TRBV6-6 16 TRBJ2-7
TGCAGTGCTAGTCGCGTAGCTTCAGGGTTTGCCTACAATGAGCAGTTCTTC CSASRVASGFAYNEQFF . . TRBV20-1 17 TRBJ2-1
TGTGCCAGTAGTATAGCCCTAACTAGCCCAGAGACCCAGTACTTC CASSIALTSPETQYF . once TRBV19 15 TRBJ2-5
TGCGCCAGCAGCCCAAGGACATCCACAGATACGCAGTATTTT CASSPRTSTDTQYF . once TRBV4-3 14 TRBJ2-3
TGTGCCAGCAGTGGGTGGACAGGGCCTAATGAAAAACTGTTTTTT CASSGWTGPNEKLFF TRBD1 . TRBV25-1 15 TRBJ1-4
TGTGCCACCAGTGCACTCAACGTCGGTTCACCCCTCCACTTT CATSALNVGSPLHF . . TRBV28 14 TRBJ1-6
TGTGCCAGCAGTTACCAGGGACTAGCGGGAGATGAGCAGTACTTC CASSYQGLAGDEQYF TRBD2 . TRBV6-6 15 TRBJ2-7
TGCGCCAGCAGCTTGAGTGGCGGGGGGGCCGATTCCCAGTTCTTC CASSLSGGGADSQFF TRBD2 . TRBV5-1 15 TRBJ2-1
TGTGCCAGCAGTACTACAAGGAATACGCAGTATTTT CASSTTRNTQYF . . TRBV12-3/TRBV12-4 12 TRBJ2-3
TGCGCCAGCAGAGGGGACGGGACTCTCGCTGAAGCTTTCTTT CASRGDGTLAEAFF . . TRBV5-1 14 TRBJ1-1
TGTGCCAGCAGTTACGCGGGGCATGAGCAGTTCTTC CASSYAGHEQFF . . TRBV6-6 12 TRBJ2-1
TGTGCCAGCAGCCGGGGGGGATCCGGGGAGCTGTTTTTT CASSRGGSGELFF TRBD2 . TRBV4-2 13 TRBJ2-2
TGTGCCAGCAGCCCCACGCGCCTCATCTACGAGCAGTACTTC CASSPTRLIYEQYF . . TRBV5-8 14 TRBJ2-7
TGTGCCAGCTCAGCTACGGCAGGATCCTACAATGAGCAGTTCTTC CASSATAGSYNEQFF . . TRBV18 15 TRBJ2-1
TGTGCCATCAGTGAGTCCCAAGGACTAGCGGGGTACAATGAGCAGTTCTTC CAISESQGLAGYNEQFF TRBD2 once TRBV10-3 17 TRBJ2-1
TGTGCCAGCAGTTACCTCCCGGGGGGGGAGCAGTACTTC CASSYLPGGEQYF TRBD2 . TRBV6-5 13 TRBJ2-7
TGTGCCAGCAGCTTCCGACTAGCGAACTACAATGAGCAGTTCTTC CASSFRLANYNEQFF TRBD2 . TRBV5-5 15 TRBJ2-1
TGTGCCATCAGGGGGAGACTTTCCTACGAGCAGTACTTC CAIRGRLSYEQYF . few TRBV10-3 13 TRBJ2-7
TGTGCCAGCAGCTTGTCAATCAGCTCAGGGGCGCGTGGCTACACCTTC CASSLSISSGARGYTF . . TRBV5-8 16 TRBJ1-2
TGTGCCAGCAGCTCGGGACAGGGGGCTGAAAAACTGTTTTTT CASSSGQGAEKLFF TRBD1 . TRBV5-8 14 TRBJ1-4
TGTGCCAGCTCTCTGACAGGGGGCTACGAGCAGTACTTC CASSLTGGYEQYF TRBD1 . TRBV18 13 TRBJ2-7
TGCGCCAGCAGCCGGGGGGAGGGCTGGTACGAGCAGTACTTC CASSRGEGWYEQYF TRBD2 . TRBV5-1 14 TRBJ2-7
TGTGCCAGCAGCCAAGATCTGATAGCGGGAGGCGGCGAGCAGTACTTC CASSQDLIAGGGEQYF TRBD2 . TRBV4-2 16 TRBJ2-7
TGCGCCAGCAGCCGGGGTCAGACTAATGAAAAACTGTTTTTT CASSRGQTNEKLFF . . TRBV5-1 14 TRBJ1-4
TGTGCCAGCAGCTTAGGTCCACAGGGCTCCCTAGCCTACGAGCAGTACTTC CASSLGPQGSLAYEQYF . . TRBV7-6 17 TRBJ2-7
TGTGCCACCAGCAGAGACCCCTCAGGGCAAAACATTCAGTACTTC CATSRDPSGQNIQYF . . TRBV15 15 TRBJ2-4
TGTGCCAGCAGCTTGCAACGGTTTGAGACCCAGTACTTC CASSLQRFETQYF . . TRBV5-6 13 TRBJ2-5
TGTGCCACCAGCAGAGATGTTACTAGCGGGACCGGGGAGCTGTTTTTT CATSRDVTSGTGELFF TRBD2 . TRBV15 16 TRBJ2-2
TGTGCCAGCAGTTCCCGGAGTCTGGGGCTGAGCTCTGGGGCCAACGTCCTGACTTTC CASSSRSLGLSSGANVLTF . . TRBV27 19 TRBJ2-6
TGTGCCACCAGCACCCCGTGGGGGCGGGAGACCCAGTACTTC CATSTPWGRETQYF . few TRBV15 14 TRBJ2-5
TGTGCCACCACTAGCGGGGTTCAAGAGACCCAGTACTTC CATTSGVQETQYF TRBD2 once TRBV24-1 13 TRBJ2-5
TGTGCCAGCAGCTATTCCTCAGATACGCAGTATTTT CASSYSSDTQYF . . TRBV11-3 12 TRBJ2-3
TGTGCCAGCAGCACACCTAGGGGAGCGGGAGATCAGCGGTTCTTC CASSTPRGAGDQRFF TRBD2 . TRBV7-8 15 TRBJ2-1
TGTGCCTCAACGTACCGGGACAGCCCCTACGAGCAGTACTTC CASTYRDSPYEQYF TRBD1 . TRBV27 14 TRBJ2-7
TGTGCCAGCAGTTTCGAGGGGACTAGCGGGGGGGCGACAGATACGCAGTATTTT CASSFEGTSGGATDTQYF TRBD2 . TRBV3-1/TRBV3-2 18 TRBJ2-3
TGTGCCAGCAGCTTGAGGGTAGGGAGTGGGGATCAGCCCCAGCATTTT CASSLRVGSGDQPQHF . once TRBV5-5 16 TRBJ1-5
TGTGCCAGCAGCCTTCTGACAGGCAGTAACTATGGCTACACCTTC CASSLLTGSNYGYTF . . TRBV11-2 15 TRBJ1-2
TGTGCCAGCAGCCTTTACAGGGAAACTCAGCCCCAGCATTTT CASSLYRETQPQHF . . TRBV7-8 14 TRBJ1-5
TGCAGCGTTGGGACAGGGAATCAGCCCCAGCATTTT CSVGTGNQPQHF TRBD1 few TRBV29-1 12 TRBJ1-5
TGTGCCAGCTCCACTCAATTAGCAGGGGCGAACACTGAAGCTTTCTTT CASSTQLAGANTEAFF . . TRBV18 16 TRBJ1-1
TGCGCCAGCAGCTCGAGCGGGAGTCGTACCGGGGAGCTGTTTTTT CASSSSGSRTGELFF TRBD2 . TRBV5-1 15 TRBJ2-2